This T cell receptor beta chain was recorded in a study of blood T cells in healthy people across ages. Findings of the study overall: PBMCs went unsorted, and a conclusive naive versus antigen-experienced comparison was therefore prevented.

This clonotype was counted a few times. Its antigen is not known. The length of the CDR3 is 15 residues. Per the germline V gene, CDR1 is MNHEY and CDR2 is SVGEGT. With V trimmed by 6 bases and J by 2 bases, 8 bases remained unmatched. Primed by a sample-barcoded 5' primer and a J-beta primer mix, a second PCR proceeded for 7 to 11 cycles. At least 3 million CDR3-containing paired-end reads were obtained per sample. Using its own MiXCR run on the 5' RACE reads, TCRdb lists one record per CDR3 protein. The sample has 1.5 million to 2 million distinct CDR3 sequences, 28% seen once. Input material: blood. The source of this sequence is a woman under 40 in good health. This chain links TRBV6-2 or TRBV6-3 with TRBJ2-3; 7 nucleotides match TRBD2. CDR3 nucleotides: TGTGCCAGCAGGAGGAGCGGGGTCCTCACAGATACGCAGTATTTT. This gives the protein CASRRSGVLTDTQYF.